These 11 T cell receptor beta chains came from one sample sequenced in a study of CD8 T cells in Susac syndrome. Reverse transcription used roughly 0.45 to 1 ug RNA and random hexamers. One entry per CDR3 protein results from TCRdb running MiXCR on the immunoSEQ multiplex PCR reads. Here the sample spans 190,000 or so distinct CDR3 sequences, about 95% being singletons. Sequencing was carried out using CD4+ T cells from PBMCs. The receptors derive from a human donor with multiple sclerosis.

The V gene is TRBV30, the J gene TRBJ2-2; D gene ambiguous. This CDR3 is 13 amino acids long. Germline CDR1 is GTSNPN and CDR2 is SVGIG (reference sequence). Trimming pared 0 bases from V and 7 bases from J, leaving 9 bases between. The CDR3 DNA sequence: TGTGCCTGGAGTGTCCCCTCTCTCGGGGAGCTGTTTTTT. It yields the protein CAWSVPSLGELFF.

This chain uses TRBV30 with TRBJ1-3; TRBD1 is a possible D gene (6 bases). CDR3 length: 13 amino acids. Germline CDR1 GTSNPN, CDR2 SVGIG (reference sequence). Trimming left V 4 bases short and J 2 bases short, with 9 bases between. The CDR3 protein is CAWTRGPGNTIYF. In nucleotides, the CDR3 is TGTGCCTGGACCAGGGGTCCTGGAAACACCATATATTTT. Using reference TRBV30 and TRBJ1-3 for the parts outside the CDR3, the full variable domain is SQTIHQWPATLVQPVGSPLSLECTVEGTSNPNLYWYRQAAGRGLQLLFYSVGIGQISSEVPQNLSASRPQDRQFILSSKKLLLSDSGFYLCAWTRGPGNTIYFGEGSWLTVV.

The CDR3, as DNA: TGTGCCAGCAGGGGCGGACTAGCGACCTACAATGAGCAGTTCTTC. Its translation: CASRGGLATYNEQFF. V usage is TRBV28 and J usage is TRBJ2-1, with 9 bases that match TRBD2. Germline values: CDR1 MDHEN, CDR2 SYDVKM. This CDR3 contains 15 residues. The V and J ends lost 6 bases and 2 bases, in that order; junction bases with no gene match: 5.

The chain carries TRBV6-1 and TRBJ1-5; D gene ambiguous. The CDR3 runs to 13 residues. Germline CDR1 is MNHNS and CDR2 is SASEGT. The V and J ends lost 7 bases and 1 base respectively, with 8 bases between them. In DNA form, the CDR3 reads TGTGCCAGCATGCCTGGCAGCAATCAGCCCCAGCATTTT. This encodes CASMPGSNQPQHF.

J is TRBJ1-1 and V is TRBV29-1, with 10 bases that match TRBD1. V shed 6 bases, J shed 7 bases, and the junction held 8 bases outside the gene matches. The germline V gene has CDR1 SQVTM and CDR2 ANQGSEA. The CDR3 loop spans 13 amino acids. CDR3 sequence: CSVVGQGIGEAFF. CDR3 nucleotides: TGCAGCGTCGTGGGACAGGGGATAGGTGAAGCTTTCTTT.

V and J are TRBV20-1 and TRBJ2-6; D may be TRBD2 (6 bases). The CDR3 spans 17 residues. Looked up from germline, CDR1 is DFQATT and CDR2 is SNEGSKA (reference sequence). V shed 3 bases and J shed 0 bases, with 15 bases lying between them. Here the CDR3 DNA reads TGCAGTGCTAGCCGCAGCGGGCTTCTCTCTGGGGCCAACGTCCTGACTTTC. Its translation: CSASRSGLLSGANVLTF.

This chain uses TRBV2 with TRBJ2-7; a weak D match, TRBD2 (6 bases). The germline V and J ends were trimmed by 1 base and 4 bases, with 8 bases remaining between them. The germline CDR1 and CDR2 sequences are SNHLY and FYNNEI. The CDR3 runs 13 residues. CDR3 DNA sequence: TGTGCCAGCAGTGAAGGGGGGGTGTACGAGCAGTACTTC. Its translation: CASSEGGVYEQYF.

This clonotype was observed a handful of times. The rearrangement links TRBV18 to TRBJ2-1; no firm D call. Trimming took off 4 bases at V and 7 bases at J, with 2 bases between the two ends. Germline V gene lookup returns CDR1 KGHSH and CDR2 LQKENI. This CDR3 is built from 10 residues. The CDR3 here is CASSLNEQFF. DNA for the CDR3: TGTGCCAGCTCACTGAATGAGCAGTTCTTC.

This clonotype was observed once. V usage is TRBV7-3 and J usage is TRBJ2-3; 7 positions match TRBD2. The ends lost 3 bases at V and 6 bases at J; junction bases unmatched: 6. The CDR3 spans 14 residues. CDR1 and CDR2 (germline): SGHTA, FQGTGA. CDR3 nucleotide sequence: TGTGCCAGCAGCTTGGGAGCGGGACCGGATACGCAGTATTTT. Translating it yields CASSLGAGPDTQYF. The complete variable domain, with remaining parts taken from reference TRBV7-3 and TRBJ2-3, reads GAGVSQTPSNKVTEKGKYVELRCDPISGHTALYWYRQSLGQGPEFLIYFQGTGAADDSGLPNDRFFAVRPEGSVSTLKIQRTERGDSAVYLCASSLGAGPDTQYFGPGTRLTVL.

The chain couples TRBV7-2 to TRBJ2-2; tentatively, D is TRBD1 or TRBD2 (5 bases each). This CDR3 contains 15 residues. Trimming removed 2 bases at V and 4 bases at J, with 11 bases between. The germline V gene has CDR1 SGHTA and CDR2 FQGNSA. The CDR3 is CASSLSGSFTGELFF. CDR3 sequence (DNA): TGTGCCAGCAGCTTATCAGGGAGCTTCACCGGGGAGCTGTTTTTT.

This chain uses TRBV14 with TRBJ2-1; D is uncertain. Trimming took off 0 bases at V and 4 bases at J, with 7 bases between the two ends. Germline CDR1 is SGHDN and CDR2 is FVKESK. This CDR3 is built from 14 residues. CDR3 protein: CASSQEDAYNEQFF. In DNA, the CDR3 is TGTGCCAGCAGCCAAGAAGACGCTTACAATGAGCAGTTCTTC.